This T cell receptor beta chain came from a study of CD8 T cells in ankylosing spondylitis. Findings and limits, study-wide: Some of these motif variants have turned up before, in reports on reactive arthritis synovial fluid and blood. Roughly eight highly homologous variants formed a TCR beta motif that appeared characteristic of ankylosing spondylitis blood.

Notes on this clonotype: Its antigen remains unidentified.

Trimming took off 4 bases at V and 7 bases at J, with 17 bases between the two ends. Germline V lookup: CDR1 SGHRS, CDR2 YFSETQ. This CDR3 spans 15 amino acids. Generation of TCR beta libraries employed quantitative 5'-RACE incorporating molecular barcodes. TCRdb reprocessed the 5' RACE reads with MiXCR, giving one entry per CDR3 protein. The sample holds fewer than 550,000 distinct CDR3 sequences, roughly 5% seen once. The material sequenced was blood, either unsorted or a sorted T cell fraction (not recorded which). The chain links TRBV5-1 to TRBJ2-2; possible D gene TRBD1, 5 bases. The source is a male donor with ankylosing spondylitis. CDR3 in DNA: TGCGCCAGCAGCCTTAAACAGGTTACGGGCGGGGAGCTGTTTTTT. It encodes CASSLKQVTGGELFF.